Listed here are 18 T cell receptor beta chains from one sample, sequenced in a study of blood T cell repertoires in COVID-19. The method was immunoSEQ multiplex PCR; TCRdb's version includes in-frame clones alone and lacks a portion of them. The repertoire consists of approximately 120,000 clones, with approximately 74% occurring once and the leading ten covering 4.5% to 6%. The sample taken for sequencing was peripheral blood. All receptors come from a man older than 75 with COVID-19, enrolled during active disease.

V usage is TRBV7-2 and J usage is TRBJ1-6, with a possible D match to TRBD1 (6 bases). This CDR3 is 18 amino acids long. V lost 6 bases and J lost 4, with 22 bases in between. Germline values: CDR1 SGHTA, CDR2 FQGNSA. For the CDR3, the DNA is TGTGCCAGCAGAGCTCCCCCCCGGACAGTAGGGTATAATTCACCCCTCCACTTT. This sequence encodes CASRAPPRTVGYNSPLHF. Full variable domain (remainder filled in from reference TRBV7-2 and TRBJ1-6): GAGVSQSPSNKVTEKGKDVELRCDPISGHTALYWYRQSLGQGLEFLIYFQGNSAPDKSGLPSDRFSAERTGGSVSTLTIQRTQQEDSAVYLCASRAPPRTVGYNSPLHFGNGTRLTVT.

This clone was detected a few times. The rearrangement joins TRBV20-1 to TRBJ2-3; D is undetermined. Trimming pared 5 bases from V and 2 bases from J, leaving 5 bases between. Looked up from germline, CDR1 is DFQATT and CDR2 is SNEGSKA (reference sequence). The length of the CDR3 is 11 residues. DNA of the CDR3: TGCAGTGCTGAGAACACAGATACGCAGTATTTT. Protein: CSAENTDTQYF.

V usage is TRBV28 and J usage is TRBJ1-1, with D perhaps TRBD1 (5 bases). Germline V CDR1 and CDR2: MDHEN, SYDVKM. V was pared by 4 bases and J by 5 bases, with 11 bases between. This CDR3 region has 13 residues. CDR3 loop: CASSSLGGTEAFF. CDR3 coding DNA: TGTGCCAGCAGTTCACTCGGGGGGACTGAAGCTTTCTTT.

The rearrangement links TRBV29-1 to TRBJ2-3; TRBD2 matches 8 bases. The germline V gene encodes CDR1 SQVTM and CDR2 ANQGSEA. This CDR3 has 15 amino acids. V trimming: 4 bases; J trimming: 3 bases; junction bases outside the gene matches: 9. DNA for the CDR3: TGCAGCGTTGCGTTCGGGGGGGGACGGACAGATACGCAGTATTTT. Its translation is CSVAFGGGRTDTQYF.

J is TRBJ2-1 and V is TRBV7-9, with 11 nucleotides matching TRBD2. Trimming took 5 bases from V and 3 from J; bases not matched to a gene: 9. The CDR3 totals 17 residues. Germline V gene data show CDR1 as SEHNR and CDR2 as FQNEAQ (reference sequence). DNA for the CDR3: TGTGCCAGCAGCCTGGACAGCACTAGCGGGAGCTACAATGAGCAGTTCTTC. It specifies CASSLDSTSGSYNEQFF.

This chain joins TRBV15 and TRBJ2-7; D not resolved. Germline V lookup: CDR1 LNHNV, CDR2 YYDKDF (reference sequence). V lost 4 bases and J lost 5, with 18 bases in between. The CDR3 spans 15 residues. The CDR3 bases are TGTGCCACCAGCATGGAAGGTGGCCGGGTCCACGAGCAGTACTTC. Translating it yields CATSMEGGRVHEQYF.

The V and J genes are TRBV28 and TRBJ2-7; perhaps TRBD2 as D (5 bases). The CDR3 runs 14 residues. Per the germline V gene, CDR1 is MDHEN and CDR2 is SYDVKM. V gave up 2 bases and J gave up 0 bases, with 8 bases separating them. The CDR3 region has the DNA TGTGCCAGCAGTTTAGCCGGGGACTCCTACGAGCAGTACTTC. It yields the protein CASSLAGDSYEQYF.

The chain links TRBV6-5 to TRBJ2-1, with D maybe TRBD2 (5 bases). Germline V CDR1 and CDR2: MNHEY, SVGAGI. This CDR3 contains 15 residues. V dropped 5 bases and J dropped 10 bases, with 21 bases sitting between them. The CDR3 DNA reads TGTGCCAGCAGTACGCCTCTCGGACTTTCCGGGGAGCAGTTCTTC. Translated, it gives CASSTPLGLSGEQFF.

About this clone itself: Mismatch with germline at one junction end may stem from a read error. J is TRBJ1-2 and V is TRBV12-3 or TRBV12-4, with D possibly TRBD1 on 5 matching bases. The CDR3 extends over 13 amino acids. This chain's CDR3 is CASSSPMGEGEYF. The CDR3 DNA reads TGTGCCAGCAGTTCACCAATGGGGGAGGGCGAATACTTC.

Only a few counts were recorded for this clone. The chain couples TRBV4-1 to TRBJ1-5; 9 bases line up with TRBD1. CDR3 length: 13 residues. Germline CDR1 is MGHRA and CDR2 is YSYEKL. V trimming: 5 bases; J trimming: 11 bases; junction bases outside the gene matches: 7. The CDR3 sequence: CASSTRTGVTQHF. The CDR3 DNA follows: TGCGCCAGCAGCACCAGGACAGGGGTAACCCAGCATTTT.

The chain is built from TRBV28 and TRBJ1-4; TRBD1 matches at 9 bases. After removal of 5 bases from V and 10 bases from J, the junction contained 11 bases not matched to a gene. Germline V gene lookup returns CDR1 MDHEN and CDR2 SYDVKM. The CDR3 loop spans 15 amino acids. The CDR3 sequence is CASSPPGTGRGKLFF. The CDR3 nucleotides are TGTGCCAGCAGTCCGCCGGGGACAGGGAGAGGAAAACTGTTTTTT.

This clone showed up just a few times. The chain is built from TRBV2 and TRBJ2-4; TRBD2 matches 7 bases. The germline V gene has CDR1 SNHLY and CDR2 FYNNEI. The trim removed 3 bases at V and 2 bases at J, leaving 4 bases unmatched. This CDR3 is 15 amino acids long. CDR3 nucleotide sequence: TGTGCCAGCAGTGACCCAGCGGGGACCAAAAACATTCAGTACTTC. Translating gives CASSDPAGTKNIQYF.

This rearrangement joins TRBV7-9 to TRBJ2-7; maybe TRBD1 (5 bases). CDR1 is SEHNR and CDR2 is FQNEAQ in the germline V gene (reference sequence). V lost 1 base and J lost 6, with 10 bases in between. The CDR3 totals 13 residues. CDR3 protein: CASSLVAGLEQYF. As DNA, the CDR3 is TGTGCCAGCAGCTTAGTGGCAGGGCTCGAGCAGTACTTC.

This clone was counted between two and nine times. V is TRBV6-1 and J is TRBJ2-7; D is possibly TRBD2 (6 bases). Trimming cost V 1 base and J 2 bases, with 12 bases left between them. Germline CDR1 is MNHNS and CDR2 is SASEGT. This CDR3 region has 15 residues. CDR3 nucleotides: TGTGCCAGCAGTGAAGTGGTCGGGAGAACCTACGAGCAGTACTTC. Translated, it gives CASSEVVGRTYEQYF.

This chain's CDR3 is CASSGADTAKNIQYF. CDR3 nucleotides: TGTGCCAGCAGTGGGGCCGATACAGCCAAAAACATTCAGTACTTC. The chain couples TRBV25-1 to TRBJ2-4, with D hard to call. Germline-derived CDR1 and CDR2 are MGHDK and SYGVNS. V was cut by 4 bases and J by 0 bases, with 10 bases left in between. This CDR3 comprises 15 residues.

This clone was counted between two and nine times. This chain uses TRBV6-5 with TRBJ2-7; no clear D. Germline assignment: CDR1 MNHEY and CDR2 SVGAGI. The CDR3 is 14 amino acids. The ends were cut back, 6 bases at V and 0 bases at J, with 12 bases in the middle. The CDR3 reads CASSIRQGSYEQYF. The CDR3 nucleotides read TGTGCCAGCAGCATCCGACAAGGCTCCTACGAGCAGTACTTC.

The chain employs TRBV5-1 and TRBJ1-3; D ambiguous. There are 15 residues in the CDR3. V was shortened by 0 bases and J by 2 bases, with 9 bases between the two germline ends. Germline V gene lookup returns CDR1 SGHRS and CDR2 YFSETQ. CDR3 in amino acids: CASSLGSTAGNTIYF. The DNA of the CDR3 is TGCGCCAGCAGCTTGGGGTCAACGGCTGGAAACACCATATATTTT.

This chain joins TRBV3-1 (or the pseudogene TRBV3-2) and TRBJ2-2; D not resolved. Germline lookup yields CDR1 LGHDT and CDR2 YNNKEL (reference sequence). This CDR3 region has 16 residues. Trimming stripped 0 bases from V and 1 base from J, with 9 bases between. The DNA for the CDR3 is TGTGCCAGCAGCCAAGATCTCCGTATGAACACCGGGGAGCTGTTTTTT. Encoded protein: CASSQDLRMNTGELFF.